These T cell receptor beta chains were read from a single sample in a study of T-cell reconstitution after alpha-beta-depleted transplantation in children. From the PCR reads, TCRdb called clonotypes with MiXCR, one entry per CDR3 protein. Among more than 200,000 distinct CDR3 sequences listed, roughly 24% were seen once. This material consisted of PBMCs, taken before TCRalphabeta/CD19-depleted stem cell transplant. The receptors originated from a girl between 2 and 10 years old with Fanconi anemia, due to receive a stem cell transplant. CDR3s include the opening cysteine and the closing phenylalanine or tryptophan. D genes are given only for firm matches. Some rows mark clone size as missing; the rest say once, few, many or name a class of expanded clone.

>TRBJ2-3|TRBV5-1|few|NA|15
CASSFAGPHTDTQYF
TGCGCCAGCAGCTTCGCGGGGCCGCACACAGATACGCAGTATTTT
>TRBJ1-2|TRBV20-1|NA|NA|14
CSARDPLEEYGYTF
TGCAGTGCTAGAGATCCCTTGGAGGAGTATGGCTACACCTTC
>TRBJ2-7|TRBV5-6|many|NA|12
CASSELTDEQYF
TGTGCCAGCAGCGAATTGACAGACGAGCAGTACTTC
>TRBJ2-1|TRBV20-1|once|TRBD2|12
CSDREGRDEQFF
TGCAGTGACCGGGAGGGCCGGGATGAGCAGTTCTTC
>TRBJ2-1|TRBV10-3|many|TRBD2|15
CAISDLGLAEGEQFF
TGTGCCATCAGTGACCTCGGACTAGCGGAAGGTGAGCAGTTCTTC
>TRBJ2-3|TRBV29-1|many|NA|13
CSSESPGPDTQYF
TGCAGCTCCGAATCTCCGGGGCCAGATACGCAGTATTTT
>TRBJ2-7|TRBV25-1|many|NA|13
CASSDLTTYEQYF
TGTGCCAGCAGTGATCTCACTACCTACGAGCAGTACTTC
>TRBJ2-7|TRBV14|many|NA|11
CASSQTFSTYF
TGTGCCAGCAGCCAAACATTTTCCACGTACTTC
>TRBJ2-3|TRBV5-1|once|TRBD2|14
CASSLSGRRDTQYF
TGCGCCAGTTCCCTTAGCGGGAGGAGGGATACGCAGTATTTT
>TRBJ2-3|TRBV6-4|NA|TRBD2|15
CASSTAGTSVDTQYF
TGTGCCAGCTCTACAGCCGGGACTAGCGTCGATACGCAGTATTTT
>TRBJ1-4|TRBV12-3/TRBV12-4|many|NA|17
CASSLYEGLPTNEKLFF
TGTGCCAGCAGTTTATACGAGGGGTTACCAACTAATGAAAAACTGTTTTTT
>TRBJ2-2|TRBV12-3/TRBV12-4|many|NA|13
CASSLRNTGELFF
TGTGCCAGCAGTTTACGGAACACCGGGGAGCTGTTTTTT
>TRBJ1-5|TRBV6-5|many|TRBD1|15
CASSLTGRSNQPQHF
TGTGCCAGCAGTTTGACAGGGCGTAGCAATCAGCCCCAGCATTTT
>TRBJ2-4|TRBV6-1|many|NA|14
CASRTHGGPNIQYF
TGTGCCAGCAGGACACACGGGGGGCCGAACATTCAGTACTTC
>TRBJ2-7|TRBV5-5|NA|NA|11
CASSSLWEQYF
TGTGCCAGCAGCTCCCTTTGGGAGCAGTACTTC
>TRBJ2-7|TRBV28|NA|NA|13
CASSFQIRAEQYF
TGTGCCAGCAGTTTTCAGATCAGGGCCGAGCAGTACTTC
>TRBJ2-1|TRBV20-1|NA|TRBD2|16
CSARVVGGSSYNEQFF
TGCAGTGCTAGAGTGGTCGGGGGGAGCTCCTACAATGAGCAGTTCTTC
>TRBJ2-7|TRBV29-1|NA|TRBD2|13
CSVVKREGYEQYF
TGCAGCGTCGTAAAGCGGGAGGGTTACGAGCAGTACTTC
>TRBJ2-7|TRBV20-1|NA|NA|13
CSASLPESYEQYF
TGCAGTGCTAGTCTGCCAGAAAGTTACGAGCAGTACTTC
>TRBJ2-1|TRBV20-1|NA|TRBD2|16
CSARDPGGTKLYEQFF
TGCAGTGCTAGAGATCCCGGGGGGACTAAGTTATATGAGCAGTTCTTC
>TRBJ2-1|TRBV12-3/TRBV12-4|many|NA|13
CASSLGRLGEQFF
TGTGCCAGCAGTTTGGGTAGATTGGGTGAGCAGTTCTTC
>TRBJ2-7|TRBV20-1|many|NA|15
CSARPPPGRTGEQYF
TGCAGTGCTAGACCTCCGCCCGGGAGAACAGGGGAGCAGTACTTC
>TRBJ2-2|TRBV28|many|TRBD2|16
CASSRATSRYTGELFF
TGTGCCAGCAGCCGGGCGACTAGCAGATACACCGGGGAGCTGTTTTTT
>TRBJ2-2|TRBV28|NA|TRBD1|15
CASRSGQGNTGELFF
TGTGCCAGCAGGTCGGGACAGGGGAACACCGGGGAGCTGTTTTTT
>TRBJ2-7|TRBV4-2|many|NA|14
CASSQDGRPYEQYF
TGTGCCAGCAGCCAAGATGGGCGCCCCTACGAGCAGTACTTC
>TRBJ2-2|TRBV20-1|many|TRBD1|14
CSARTTGDTGELFF
TGCAGTGCTAGAACCACAGGGGACACCGGGGAGCTGTTTTTT